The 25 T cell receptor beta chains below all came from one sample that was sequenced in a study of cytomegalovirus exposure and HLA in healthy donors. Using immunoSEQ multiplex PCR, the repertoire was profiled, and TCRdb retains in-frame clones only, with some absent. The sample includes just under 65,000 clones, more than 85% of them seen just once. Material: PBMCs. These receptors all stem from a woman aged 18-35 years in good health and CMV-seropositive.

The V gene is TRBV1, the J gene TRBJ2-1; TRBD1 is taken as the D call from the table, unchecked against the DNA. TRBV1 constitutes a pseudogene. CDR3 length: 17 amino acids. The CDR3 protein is CTSSQVYRDRVYNEQFF. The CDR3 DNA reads TGCACCAGCAGCCAAGTGTATCGGGACAGGGTCTACAATGAGCAGTTCTTC.

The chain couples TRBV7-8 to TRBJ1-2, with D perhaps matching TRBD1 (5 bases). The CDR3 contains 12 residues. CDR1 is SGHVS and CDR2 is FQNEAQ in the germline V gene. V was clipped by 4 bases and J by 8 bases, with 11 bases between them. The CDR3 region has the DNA TGTGCCAGCAGCTCCACCAAGGGGGGCTACACCTTC. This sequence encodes CASSSTKGGYTF.

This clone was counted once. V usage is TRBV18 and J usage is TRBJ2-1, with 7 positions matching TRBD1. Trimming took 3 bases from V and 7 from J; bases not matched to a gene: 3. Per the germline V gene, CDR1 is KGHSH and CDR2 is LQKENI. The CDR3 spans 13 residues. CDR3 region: CASSPTGLNEQFF. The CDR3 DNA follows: TGTGCCAGCTCACCGACAGGGTTGAATGAGCAGTTCTTC.

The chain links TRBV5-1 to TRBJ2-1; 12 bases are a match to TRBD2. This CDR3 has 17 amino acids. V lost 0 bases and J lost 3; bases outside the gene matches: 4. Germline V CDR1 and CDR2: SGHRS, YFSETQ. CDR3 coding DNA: TGCGCCAGCAGCTTGGCCCCGACTAGCGGGAGCTACAATGAGCAGTTCTTC. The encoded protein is CASSLAPTSGSYNEQFF.

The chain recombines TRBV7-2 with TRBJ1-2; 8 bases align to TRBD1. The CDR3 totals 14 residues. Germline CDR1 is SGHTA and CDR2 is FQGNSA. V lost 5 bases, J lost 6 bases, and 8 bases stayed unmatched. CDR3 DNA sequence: TGTGCCAGCAGCCTAGGACAGGGCCTCAATGGCTACACCTTC. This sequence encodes CASSLGQGLNGYTF.

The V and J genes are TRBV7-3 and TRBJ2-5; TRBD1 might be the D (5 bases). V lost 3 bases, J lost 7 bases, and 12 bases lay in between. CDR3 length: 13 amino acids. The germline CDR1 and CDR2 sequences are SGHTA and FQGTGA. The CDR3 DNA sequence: TGTGCCAGCAGCTTCACGGAAACAGGGACCCAGTACTTC. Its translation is CASSFTETGTQYF.

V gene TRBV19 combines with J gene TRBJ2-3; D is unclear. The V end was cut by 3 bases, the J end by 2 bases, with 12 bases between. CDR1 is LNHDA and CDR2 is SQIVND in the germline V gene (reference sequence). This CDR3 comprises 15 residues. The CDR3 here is CASSIGTYATDTQYF. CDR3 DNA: TGTGCCAGTAGTATTGGTACATACGCCACAGATACGCAGTATTTT.

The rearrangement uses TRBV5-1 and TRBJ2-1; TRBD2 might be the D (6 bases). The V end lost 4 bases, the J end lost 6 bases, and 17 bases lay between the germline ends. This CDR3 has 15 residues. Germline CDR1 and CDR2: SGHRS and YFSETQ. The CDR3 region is CASSLLAREVNEQFF. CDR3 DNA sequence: TGCGCCAGCAGCCTGCTAGCGAGAGAAGTCAATGAGCAGTTCTTC.

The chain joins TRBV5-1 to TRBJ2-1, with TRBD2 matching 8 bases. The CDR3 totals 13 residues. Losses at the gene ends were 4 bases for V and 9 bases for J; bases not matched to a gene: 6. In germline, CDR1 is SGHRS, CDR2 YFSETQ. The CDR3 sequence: CASSLSGSFEQFF. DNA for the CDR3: TGCGCCAGCAGCCTGAGCGGGAGTTTTGAGCAGTTCTTC.

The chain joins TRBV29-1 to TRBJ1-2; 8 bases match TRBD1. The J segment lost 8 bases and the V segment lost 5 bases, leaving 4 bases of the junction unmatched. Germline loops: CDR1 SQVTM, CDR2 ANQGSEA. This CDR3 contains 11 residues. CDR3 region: CSVNYRGGYTF. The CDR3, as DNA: TGCAGCGTTAACTACAGGGGGGGCTACACCTTC.

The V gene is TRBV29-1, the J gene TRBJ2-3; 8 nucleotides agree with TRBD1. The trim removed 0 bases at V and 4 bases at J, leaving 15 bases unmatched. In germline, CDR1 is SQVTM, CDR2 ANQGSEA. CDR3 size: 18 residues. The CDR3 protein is CSVEDTITGSGGPDTQYF. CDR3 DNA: TGCAGCGTTGAAGATACGATTACAGGGTCAGGGGGCCCAGATACGCAGTATTTT.

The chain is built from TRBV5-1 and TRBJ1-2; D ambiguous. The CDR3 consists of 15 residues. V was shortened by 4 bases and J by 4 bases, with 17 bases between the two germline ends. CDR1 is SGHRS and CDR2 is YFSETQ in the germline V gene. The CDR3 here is CASSDRGLGFYGYTF. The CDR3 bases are TGCGCCAGCAGCGACCGGGGATTAGGTTTCTATGGCTACACCTTC.

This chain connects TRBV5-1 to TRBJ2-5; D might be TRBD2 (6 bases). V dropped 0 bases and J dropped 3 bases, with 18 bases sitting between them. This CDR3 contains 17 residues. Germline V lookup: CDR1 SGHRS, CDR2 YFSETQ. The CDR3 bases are TGCGCCAGCAGCTTGGGACTAGAGCCACTAAAAGAAGAGACCCAGTACTTC. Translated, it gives CASSLGLEPLKEETQYF.

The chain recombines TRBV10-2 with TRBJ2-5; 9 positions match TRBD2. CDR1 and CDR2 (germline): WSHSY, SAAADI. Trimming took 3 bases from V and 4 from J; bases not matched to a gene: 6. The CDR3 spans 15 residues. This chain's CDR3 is CASSELSGRRETQYF. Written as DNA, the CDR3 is TGCGCCAGCAGTGAATTGAGCGGGAGGAGAGAGACCCAGTACTTC.

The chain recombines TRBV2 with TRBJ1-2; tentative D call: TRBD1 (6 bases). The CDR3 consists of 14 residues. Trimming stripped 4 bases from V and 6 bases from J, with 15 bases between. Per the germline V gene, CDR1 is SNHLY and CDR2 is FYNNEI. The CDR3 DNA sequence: TGTGCCAGCAGTGGCCACAGGGTGACGGATGGCTACACCTTC. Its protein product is CASSGHRVTDGYTF. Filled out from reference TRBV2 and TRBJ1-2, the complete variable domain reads EPEVTQTPSHQVTQMGQEVILRCVPISNHLYFYWYRQILGQKVEFLVSFYNNEISEKSEIFDDQFSVERPDGSNFTLKIRSTKLEDSAMYFCASSGHRVTDGYTFGSGTRLTVV.

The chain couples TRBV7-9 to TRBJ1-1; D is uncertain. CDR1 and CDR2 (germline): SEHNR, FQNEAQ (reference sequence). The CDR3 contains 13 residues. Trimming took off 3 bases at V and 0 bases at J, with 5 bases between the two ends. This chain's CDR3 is CASSLALNTEAFF. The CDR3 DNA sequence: TGTGCCAGCAGCTTGGCCCTGAACACTGAAGCTTTCTTT.

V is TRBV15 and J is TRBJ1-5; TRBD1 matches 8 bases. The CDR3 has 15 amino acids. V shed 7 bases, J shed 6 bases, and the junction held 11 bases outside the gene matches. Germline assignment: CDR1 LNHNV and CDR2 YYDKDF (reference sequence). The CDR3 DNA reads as TGTGCCACCACCCTCGACAGGGGAGTGGTTCAGCCCCAGCATTTT. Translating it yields CATTLDRGVVQPQHF.

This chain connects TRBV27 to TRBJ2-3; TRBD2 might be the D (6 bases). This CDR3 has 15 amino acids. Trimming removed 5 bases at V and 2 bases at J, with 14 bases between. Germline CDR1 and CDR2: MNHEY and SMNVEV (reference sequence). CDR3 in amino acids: CASSLGLMDTDTQYF. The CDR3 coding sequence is TGTGCCAGCAGTCTTGGACTAATGGACACAGATACGCAGTATTTT.

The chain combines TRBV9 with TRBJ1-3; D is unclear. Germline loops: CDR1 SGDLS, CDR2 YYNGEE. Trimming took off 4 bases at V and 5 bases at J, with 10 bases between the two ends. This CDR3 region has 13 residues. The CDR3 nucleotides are TGTGCCAGCAGCCCCCGCGACAGAAACACCATATATTTT. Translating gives CASSPRDRNTIYF.

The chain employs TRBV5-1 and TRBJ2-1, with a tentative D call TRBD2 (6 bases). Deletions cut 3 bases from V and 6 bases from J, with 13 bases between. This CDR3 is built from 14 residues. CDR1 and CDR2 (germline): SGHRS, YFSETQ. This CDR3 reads CASSSSGPVNEQFF. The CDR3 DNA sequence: TGCGCCAGCAGCTCCAGCGGGCCGGTCAATGAGCAGTTCTTC.

The CDR3: CASSLAHFRVSGNTIYF. CDR3 sequence (DNA): TGTGCCAGCAGCTTGGCCCACTTCAGGGTCTCTGGAAACACCATATATTTT. The gene calls are TRBV5-5 and TRBJ1-3; the D gene is possibly TRBD1 (5 bases). Between the trimmed V and J ends, which lost 0 bases and 0 bases, there was a span of 13 bases. In germline, CDR1 is SGHKS, CDR2 YYEKEE (reference sequence). The CDR3 is 17 residues long. The variable domain in full, with the rest retrieved from reference TRBV5-5 and TRBJ1-3, is DAGVTQSPTHLIKTRGQQVTLRCSPISGHKSVSWYQQVLGQGPQFIFQYYEKEERGRGNFPDRFSARQFPNYSSELNVNALLLGDSALYLCASSLAHFRVSGNTIYFGEGSWLTVV.

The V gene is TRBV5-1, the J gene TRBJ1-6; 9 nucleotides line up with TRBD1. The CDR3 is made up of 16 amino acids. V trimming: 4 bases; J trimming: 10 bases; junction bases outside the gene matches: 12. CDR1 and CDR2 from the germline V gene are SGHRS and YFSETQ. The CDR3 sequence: CASSAEPTGGKSPLHF. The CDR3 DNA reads TGCGCCAGCAGCGCTGAGCCGACAGGGGGAAAATCACCCCTCCACTTT. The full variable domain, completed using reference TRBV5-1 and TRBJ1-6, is KAGVTQTPRYLIKTRGQQVTLSCSPISGHRSVSWYQQTPGQGLQFLFEYFSETQRNKGNFPGRFSGRQFSNSRSEMNVSTLELGDSALYLCASSAEPTGGKSPLHFGNGTRLTVT.

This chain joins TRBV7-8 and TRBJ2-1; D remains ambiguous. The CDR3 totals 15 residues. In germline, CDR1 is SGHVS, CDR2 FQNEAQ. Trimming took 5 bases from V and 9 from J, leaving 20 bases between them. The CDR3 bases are TGTGCCAGCAGCCAGACAACCTCTACCCCCTTTGAGCAGTTCTTC. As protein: CASSQTTSTPFEQFF.

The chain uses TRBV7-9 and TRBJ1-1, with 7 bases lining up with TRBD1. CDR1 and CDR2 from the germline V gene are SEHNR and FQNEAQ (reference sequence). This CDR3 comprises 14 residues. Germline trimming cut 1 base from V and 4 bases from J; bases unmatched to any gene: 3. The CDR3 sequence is CASSLVQGITEAFF. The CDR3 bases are TGTGCCAGCAGCTTAGTACAGGGGATCACTGAAGCTTTCTTT.

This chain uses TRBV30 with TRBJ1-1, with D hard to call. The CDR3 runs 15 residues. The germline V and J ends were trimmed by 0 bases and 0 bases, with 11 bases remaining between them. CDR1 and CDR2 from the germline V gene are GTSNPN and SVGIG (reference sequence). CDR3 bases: TGTGCCTGGAGTGTACGGAGCAGTTTGAACACTGAAGCTTTCTTT. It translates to CAWSVRSSLNTEAFF.